This T cell receptor beta chain was found in a study of CD8 T cells in Susac syndrome. When the RNA was reverse transcribed, random hexamers were used with an input of 0.5 to 1 ug. MiXCR, applied by TCRdb to the immunoSEQ multiplex PCR reads, yields one record per CDR3 protein. The sample contains about 300,000 distinct CDR3 sequences, over 75% of which appear only once. The J segment lost 3 bases and the V segment lost 5 bases, leaving 7 bases of the junction unmatched. The CDR3 is 16 residues long. The V gene's germline CDR1 is LNHNV and CDR2 YYDKDF (reference sequence). The V and J genes are TRBV15 and TRBJ2-5; 12 bases agree with TRBD2. The source material was CD8+ T cells from PBMCs. This clonotype was obtained from a human donor with multiple sclerosis. The CDR3 protein is CATSDRLAGEEETQYF. For the CDR3, the DNA is TGTGCCACCAGCGACCGACTAGCGGGAGAGGAAGAGACCCAGTACTTC.